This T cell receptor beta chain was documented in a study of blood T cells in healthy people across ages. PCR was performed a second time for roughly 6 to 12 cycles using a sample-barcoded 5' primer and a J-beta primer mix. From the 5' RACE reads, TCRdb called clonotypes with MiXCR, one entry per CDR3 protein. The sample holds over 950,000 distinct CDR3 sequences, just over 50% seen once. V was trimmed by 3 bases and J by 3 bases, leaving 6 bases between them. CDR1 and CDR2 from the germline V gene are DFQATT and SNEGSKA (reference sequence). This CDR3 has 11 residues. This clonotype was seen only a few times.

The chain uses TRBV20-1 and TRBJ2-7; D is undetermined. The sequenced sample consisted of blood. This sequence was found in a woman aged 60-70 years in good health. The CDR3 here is CSARLDYEQYF. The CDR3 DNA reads TGCAGTGCTAGGCTCGACTACGAGCAGTACTTC.